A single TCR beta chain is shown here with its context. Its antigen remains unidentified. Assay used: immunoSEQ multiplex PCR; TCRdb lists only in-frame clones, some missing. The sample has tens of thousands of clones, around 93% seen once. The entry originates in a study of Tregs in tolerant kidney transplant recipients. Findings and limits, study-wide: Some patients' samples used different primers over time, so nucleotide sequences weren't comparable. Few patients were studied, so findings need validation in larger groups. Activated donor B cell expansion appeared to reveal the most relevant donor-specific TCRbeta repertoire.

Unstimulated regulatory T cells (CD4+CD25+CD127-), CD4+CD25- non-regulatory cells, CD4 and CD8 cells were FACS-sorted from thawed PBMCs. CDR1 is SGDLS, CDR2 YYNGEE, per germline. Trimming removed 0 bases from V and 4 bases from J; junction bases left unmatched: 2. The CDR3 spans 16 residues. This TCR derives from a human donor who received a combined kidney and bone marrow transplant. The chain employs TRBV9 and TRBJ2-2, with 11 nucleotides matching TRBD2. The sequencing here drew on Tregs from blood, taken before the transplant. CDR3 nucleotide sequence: TGTGCCAGCAGCGTAGGACTAGCGGGACTCACCGGGGAGCTGTTTTTT. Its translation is CASSVGLAGLTGELFF.